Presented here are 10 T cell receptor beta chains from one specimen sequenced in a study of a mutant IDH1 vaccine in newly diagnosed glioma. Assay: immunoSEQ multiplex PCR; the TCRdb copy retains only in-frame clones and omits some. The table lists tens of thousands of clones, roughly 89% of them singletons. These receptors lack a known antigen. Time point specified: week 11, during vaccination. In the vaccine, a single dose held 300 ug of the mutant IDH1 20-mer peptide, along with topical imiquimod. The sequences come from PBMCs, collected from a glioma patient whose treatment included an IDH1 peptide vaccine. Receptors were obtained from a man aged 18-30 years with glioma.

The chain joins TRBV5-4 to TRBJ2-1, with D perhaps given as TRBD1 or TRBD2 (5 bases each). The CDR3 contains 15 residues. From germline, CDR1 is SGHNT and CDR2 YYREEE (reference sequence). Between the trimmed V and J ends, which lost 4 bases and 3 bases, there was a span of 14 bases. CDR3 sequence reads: CASSPFVGGYNEQFF. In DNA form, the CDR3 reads TGTGCCAGCAGCCCGTTTGTTGGGGGCTACAATGAGCAGTTCTTC.

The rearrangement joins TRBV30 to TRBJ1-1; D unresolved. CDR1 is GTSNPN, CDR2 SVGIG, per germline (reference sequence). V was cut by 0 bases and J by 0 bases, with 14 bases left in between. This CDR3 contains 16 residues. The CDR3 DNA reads TGTGCCTGGAGTGTGCGGACGCCGGGCATGAACACTGAAGCTTTCTTT. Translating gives CAWSVRTPGMNTEAFF.

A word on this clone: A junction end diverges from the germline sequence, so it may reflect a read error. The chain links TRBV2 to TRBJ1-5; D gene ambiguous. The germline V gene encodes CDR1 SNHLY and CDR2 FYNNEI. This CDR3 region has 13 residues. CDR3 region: CASSQAGNQPQHF. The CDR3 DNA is TGTGCCAGCAGTCAAGCTGGGAATCAGCCCCAGCATTTT.

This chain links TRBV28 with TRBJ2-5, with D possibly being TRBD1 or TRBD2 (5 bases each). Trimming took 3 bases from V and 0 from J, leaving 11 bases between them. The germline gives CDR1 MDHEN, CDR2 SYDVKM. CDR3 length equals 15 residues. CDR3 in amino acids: CASSLGRGHQETQYF. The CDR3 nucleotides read TGTGCCAGCAGTTTGGGACGAGGGCACCAAGAGACCCAGTACTTC.

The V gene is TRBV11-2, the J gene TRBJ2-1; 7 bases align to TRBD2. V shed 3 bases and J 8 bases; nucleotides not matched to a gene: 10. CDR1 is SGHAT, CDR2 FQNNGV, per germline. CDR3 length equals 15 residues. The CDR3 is CASSFRGRAEDEQFF. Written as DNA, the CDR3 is TGTGCCAGCAGCTTTCGGGGGAGGGCCGAGGATGAGCAGTTCTTC.

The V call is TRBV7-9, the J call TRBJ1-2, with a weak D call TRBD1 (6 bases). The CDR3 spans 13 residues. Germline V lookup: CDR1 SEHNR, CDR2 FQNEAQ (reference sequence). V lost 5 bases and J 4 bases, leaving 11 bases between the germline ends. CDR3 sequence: CASSRTEGYGYTF. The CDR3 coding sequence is TGTGCCAGCAGCCGGACAGAGGGCTATGGCTACACCTTC.

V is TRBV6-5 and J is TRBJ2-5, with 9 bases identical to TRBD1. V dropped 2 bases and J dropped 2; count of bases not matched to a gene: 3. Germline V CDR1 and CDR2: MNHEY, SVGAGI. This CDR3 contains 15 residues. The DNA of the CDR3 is TGTGCCAGCAGTTACGGCGGGACAGGGCAAGAGACCCAGTACTTC. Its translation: CASSYGGTGQETQYF.

The CDR3 loop is CASQGADTQYF. Here the CDR3 DNA reads TGTGCCAGCCAGGGGGCAGATACGCAGTATTTT. V usage is TRBV18 and J usage is TRBJ2-3; 7 bases are shared with TRBD1. The ends lost 8 bases at V and 4 bases at J; junction bases unmatched: 0. CDR3 length: 11 amino acids. Germline V CDR1 and CDR2: KGHSH, LQKENI.

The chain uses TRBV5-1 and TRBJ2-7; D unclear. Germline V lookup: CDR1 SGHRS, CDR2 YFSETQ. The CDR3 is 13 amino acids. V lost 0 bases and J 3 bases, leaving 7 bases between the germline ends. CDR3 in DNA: TGCGCCAGCAGCTTGGGGACCCACTACGAGCAGTACTTC. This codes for CASSLGTHYEQYF.

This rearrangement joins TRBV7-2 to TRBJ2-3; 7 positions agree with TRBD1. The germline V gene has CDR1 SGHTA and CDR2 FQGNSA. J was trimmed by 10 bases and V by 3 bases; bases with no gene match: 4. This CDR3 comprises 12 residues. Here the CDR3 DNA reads TGTGCCAGCAGCTTCCGACAGGGACCGCAGTATTTT. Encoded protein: CASSFRQGPQYF.